The clone carrying this T cell receptor beta chain was seen only a few times. Sequencing used immunoSEQ multiplex PCR; TCRdb keeps in-frame clones, though not all of them. The data hold about 50,000 clones, with over 75% observed a single time. This entry is derived from a study of siplizumab effects on memory and regulatory T cells. Sequencing of unstimulated naive, memory, effector memory and TEMRA subsets was performed in three donor pairs. This CDR3 contains 16 residues. From germline, CDR1 is MNHEY and CDR2 SVGAGI. Between the trimmed V and J ends, which lost 4 bases and 5 bases, there was a span of 20 bases.

This sequence joins TRBV6-5 and TRBJ1-2; D is ambiguous. Sample: naive CD8+ T cells sorted from blood. The TCR was taken from a human donor in good health. The CDR3 region is CASSSKVSGGPYGYTF. In DNA form, the CDR3 reads TGTGCCAGCAGTTCCAAGGTGTCTGGAGGGCCTTATGGCTACACCTTC.